The 27 T cell receptor beta chains below all came from one sample that was sequenced in a study of a mutant IDH1 vaccine in newly diagnosed glioma. Generated by immunoSEQ multiplex PCR, the TCRdb table keeps only in-frame clones and is missing some. The sample contains 40,000 to 50,000 clones, around 74% of which appear only once. Their cognate antigens are unknown. Noted time point: week 23, last vaccination. Mutant IDH1 20-mer peptide, at 300 ug, made up each vaccine dose, with topical imiquimod. Source: PBMCs, taken from a glioma patient whose treatment included an IDH1 peptide vaccine. Source of these receptors: a man aged 45-65 years with glioma.

CDR3 coding DNA: TGTGCCTGGAGTTTGGGCGACACAGGGGTGGGGGCAGATACGCAGTATTTT. Protein product: CAWSLGDTGVGADTQYF. The gene calls are TRBV30 and TRBJ2-3; 7 bases agree with TRBD1. Germline trimming cut 2 bases from V and 4 bases from J; bases unmatched to any gene: 15. The CDR3 contains 17 residues. Germline CDR1 GTSNPN, CDR2 SVGIG (reference sequence).

This chain connects TRBV13 to TRBJ2-1; a weak D match, TRBD2 (5 bases). V lost 5 bases to trimming and J lost 4 bases, with 18 bases between them. The CDR3 runs 16 residues. Germline V CDR1 and CDR2: PRHDT, FYEKMQ (reference sequence). The CDR3 sequence is CASSHLEDFVYNEQFF. For the CDR3, the DNA is TGTGCCAGCAGCCATCTCGAGGACTTCGTTTACAATGAGCAGTTCTTC.

The rearrangement links TRBV5-1 to TRBJ1-5; D ambiguous. This CDR3 comprises 13 residues. Germline V CDR1 and CDR2: SGHRS, YFSETQ. V was trimmed by 0 bases and J by 7 bases, leaving 8 bases between them. DNA of the CDR3: TGCGCCAGCAGCTTGGCCGAGCGACAGCCCCAGCATTTT. Encoded protein: CASSLAERQPQHF.

The chain couples TRBV4-3 to TRBJ2-1; 8 bases agree with TRBD1. Germline CDR1 LGHNA, CDR2 YSLEER. V dropped 0 bases and J dropped 8; count of bases not matched to a gene: 6. The length of the CDR3 is 15 residues. The CDR3 DNA follows: TGCGCCAGCAGCCAAGACAGGGGGCGCGTATATGAGCAGTTCTTC. Protein product: CASSQDRGRVYEQFF.

This clone has only a few counts. This chain connects TRBV19 to TRBJ1-6; 10 bases match TRBD1. With V trimmed by 4 bases and J by 9 bases, 3 bases remained unmatched. Germline V CDR1 and CDR2: LNHDA, SQIVND (reference sequence). The CDR3 spans 14 residues. The CDR3 sequence: CASSTRDRGSPLHF. CDR3 DNA: TGTGCCAGTAGTACCCGGGACAGGGGTTCACCCCTCCACTTT.

This clone was counted only a few times. Germline and junction disagree at one end, which may indicate a read error. The gene calls are TRBV7-7 and TRBJ2-2; no clear D. CDR1 is SSHAT and CDR2 is FNYEAQ in the germline V gene (reference sequence). CDR3 size: 13 residues. This CDR3 reads CASSPGPTGELFF. CDR3 in DNA: TGTGCTAGCAGCCCTGGTCCAACCGGGGAGCTGTTTTTT. Variable domain in full (rest from reference TRBV7-7 and TRBJ2-2): GAGVSQSPRYKVTKRGQDVTLRCDPISSHATLYWYQQALGQGPEFLTYFNYEAQPDKSGLPSDRFSAERPEGSISTLTIQRTEQRDSAMYRCASSPGPTGELFFGEGSRLTVL.

The genes are TRBV29-1 and TRBJ2-4, with 10 nucleotides matching TRBD1. The trim removed 7 bases at V and 7 bases at J, leaving 4 bases unmatched. CDR1 and CDR2 from the germline V gene are SQVTM and ANQGSEA. This CDR3 has 12 amino acids. The CDR3 loop is CSGQGARNIQYF. Here the CDR3 DNA reads TGCAGCGGACAGGGGGCGAGGAACATTCAGTACTTC. Complete variable domain (other parts from reference TRBV29-1 and TRBJ2-4): SAVISQKPSRDICQRGTSLTIQCQVDSQVTMMFWYRQQPGQSLTLIATANQGSEATYESGFVIDKFPISRPNLTFSTLTVSNMSPEDSSIYLCSGQGARNIQYFGAGTRLSVL.

The chain combines TRBV27 with TRBJ1-5; possibly TRBD1 for D (5 bases). V was cut by 2 bases and J by 2 bases, with 10 bases left in between. The CDR3 loop spans 15 amino acids. Germline CDR1 reads MNHEY; CDR2 reads SMNVEV (reference sequence). The CDR3 bases are TGTGCCAGCAGTTTAGGGGGTGTGGGCAATCAGCCCCAGCATTTT. It encodes CASSLGGVGNQPQHF.

The chain links TRBV14 to TRBJ2-7; maybe TRBD1 (5 bases). Looked up from germline, CDR1 is SGHDN and CDR2 is FVKESK. The CDR3 runs 13 residues. Between the trimmed V and J ends, which lost 4 bases and 7 bases, there was a span of 14 bases. This CDR3 reads CASSPGPRAEQYF. DNA for the CDR3: TGTGCCAGCAGCCCCGGGCCCAGGGCTGAGCAGTACTTC.

The genes are TRBV9 and TRBJ1-1; 7 bases are shared with TRBD1. The CDR3 length is 18 residues. V lost 4 bases and J lost 0; bases outside the gene matches: 15. The germline V gene encodes CDR1 SGDLS and CDR2 YYNGEE. Here the CDR3 reads CASSSHWETGSMNTEAFF. Written as DNA, the CDR3 is TGTGCCAGCAGCTCTCACTGGGAGACAGGGTCTATGAACACTGAAGCTTTCTTT.

The chain joins TRBV6-5 to TRBJ1-1, with D possibly being TRBD1 (5 bases). Per the germline V gene, CDR1 is MNHEY and CDR2 is SVGAGI. Trimming pared 7 bases from V and 5 bases from J, leaving 14 bases between. CDR3 length: 13 amino acids. CDR3 nucleotide sequence: TGTGCCAGCACTTTTGGGGGGGGGACTGAAGCTTTCTTT. Residues: CASTFGGGTEAFF.

The CDR3 DNA follows: TGTGCCAGCACCTCATCGGGTTGGGGAGATACGCAGTATTTT. Its protein is CASTSSGWGDTQYF. J is TRBJ2-3 and V is TRBV27; unclear D gene. The ends were cut back, 7 bases at V and 5 bases at J, with 16 bases in the middle. Germline-derived CDR1 and CDR2 are MNHEY and SMNVEV (reference sequence). The CDR3 is 14 amino acids.

The V call is TRBV5-6, the J call TRBJ1-2, with 7 bases that match TRBD1. The germline gives CDR1 SGHDT, CDR2 YYEEEE. The CDR3 has 15 residues. V shed 0 bases, J shed 7 bases, and the junction held 9 bases outside the gene matches. The CDR3 here is CASSLVLQGNGGYTF. The CDR3 DNA is TGTGCCAGCAGCTTGGTGCTACAGGGGAATGGTGGCTACACCTTC.

The V call is TRBV30, the J call TRBJ1-6, with 8 bases fitting TRBD1. CDR1 is GTSNPN, CDR2 SVGIG, per germline (reference sequence). CDR3 length: 13 amino acids. With V trimmed by 3 bases and J by 10 bases, 5 bases remained unmatched. The CDR3 loop is CAWRDRVDSPLHF. The DNA of the CDR3 is TGTGCCTGGAGGGACAGGGTAGACTCACCCCTCCACTTT.

The rearrangement joins TRBV5-4 to TRBJ1-2; 9 positions match TRBD1. CDR3 size: 15 residues. V trimming: 5 bases; J trimming: 2 bases; junction bases outside the gene matches: 7. Germline V gene lookup returns CDR1 SGHNT and CDR2 YYREEE (reference sequence). The CDR3 spells CASSGQGTLNYGYTF. CDR3 bases: TGTGCCAGCAGTGGACAGGGGACTTTGAACTATGGCTACACCTTC.

The chain employs TRBV10-3 and TRBJ2-6; no definite D call. CDR1 ENHRY and CDR2 SYGVKD come from the germline V gene. The CDR3 length is 16 residues. V dropped 3 bases and J dropped 0 bases, with 9 bases sitting between them. The CDR3 sequence is CAISDFTSSGANVLTF. The CDR3 coding sequence is TGTGCCATCAGTGACTTCACAAGCTCTGGGGCCAACGTCCTGACTTTC.

This rearrangement joins TRBV5-5 to TRBJ2-2; perhaps TRBD1 as D (6 bases). V lost 4 bases to trimming and J lost 1 base, with 14 bases between them. The germline gives CDR1 SGHKS, CDR2 YYEKEE (reference sequence). The CDR3 length is 16 residues. The CDR3 here is CASSQSDRRNTGELFF. The CDR3 region has the DNA TGTGCCAGCAGCCAGTCAGACAGGAGGAACACCGGGGAGCTGTTTTTT.

This chain joins TRBV20-1 and TRBJ2-5; D ambiguous. Germline values: CDR1 DFQATT, CDR2 SNEGSKA (reference sequence). V was cut by 3 bases and J by 5 bases, with 7 bases left in between. CDR3 size: 11 residues. As DNA, the CDR3 is TGCAGTGCTAGTTCCAGGGAGACCCAGTACTTC. Protein sequence: CSASSRETQYF.

This clone was seen a handful of times. The chain uses TRBV5-4 and TRBJ1-2; D not resolved. The CDR3 sequence is 11 residues long. Trimming removed 4 bases at V and 3 bases at J, with 4 bases between. The germline V gene encodes CDR1 SGHNT and CDR2 YYREEE (reference sequence). The CDR3 here is CASSAYYGYTF. CDR3 DNA: TGTGCCAGCAGCGCTTACTATGGCTACACCTTC. The full variable domain, rest sourced from reference TRBV5-4 and TRBJ1-2, is ETGVTQSPTHLIKTRGQQVTLRCSSQSGHNTVSWYQQALGQGPQFIFQYYREEENGRGNFPPRFSGLQFPNYSSELNVNALELDDSALYLCASSAYYGYTFGSGTRLTVV.

For this clone: At the DNA level, this CDR3 is encoded by other sequences in the same sample as well. The chain has TRBV29-1 and TRBJ1-3; 7 positions agree with TRBD1. CDR1 SQVTM and CDR2 ANQGSEA come from the germline V gene. The ends lost 6 bases at V and 1 base at J; junction bases unmatched: 6. The CDR3 is made up of 14 amino acids. In DNA form, the CDR3 reads TGCAGCGTAGTGGACAGGTCTTCTGGAAACACCATATATTTT. Translation: CSVVDRSSGNTIYF.

This clone was counted a single time. The CDR3 sequence: CASSQDPATPEGYTF. The CDR3 DNA is TGCGCCAGCAGCCAAGATCCGGCAACCCCGGAGGGCTACACCTTC. The V and J genes are TRBV4-1 and TRBJ1-2, with D unresolved. The CDR3 runs to 15 residues. The germline CDR1 and CDR2 sequences are MGHRA and YSYEKL. Trimming cost V 0 bases and J 8 bases, with 16 bases left between them.

Written as DNA, the CDR3 is TGTGCCAGTAGTATATGGGAGGGGACGGGGACTGAAGCTTTCTTT. Residues: CASSIWEGTGTEAFF. The chain joins TRBV19 to TRBJ1-1; TRBD1 is a possible D gene (5 bases). V lost 2 bases and J lost 5, with 15 bases in between. The CDR3 extends over 15 amino acids. Germline V CDR1 and CDR2: LNHDA, SQIVND (reference sequence).

The V call is TRBV5-1, the J call TRBJ1-3; 10 bases are shared with TRBD1. Germline trimming cut 4 bases from V and 3 bases from J; bases unmatched to any gene: 10. Germline loops: CDR1 SGHRS, CDR2 YFSETQ. This CDR3 has 17 amino acids. The CDR3 here is CASSGDRGPEGGNTIYF. The DNA of the CDR3 is TGCGCCAGCAGCGGCGACAGGGGGCCGGAGGGTGGAAACACCATATATTTT. The full variable domain, completed using reference TRBV5-1 and TRBJ1-3, is KAGVTQTPRYLIKTRGQQVTLSCSPISGHRSVSWYQQTPGQGLQFLFEYFSETQRNKGNFPGRFSGRQFSNSRSEMNVSTLELGDSALYLCASSGDRGPEGGNTIYFGEGSWLTVV.

The chain carries TRBV10-3 and TRBJ2-1, with 7 bases matching TRBD1. The CDR3 contains 11 residues. Unmatched junction bases numbered 2, after V lost 8 bases and J lost 7 bases. Looked up from germline, CDR1 is ENHRY and CDR2 is SYGVKD. The CDR3 bases are TGTGCCATCCAGGGACAGAATGAGCAGTTCTTC. It specifies CAIQGQNEQFF.

The rearrangement uses TRBV25-1 and TRBJ2-5; 7 nucleotides line up with TRBD2. The CDR3 covers 12 residues. Germline values: CDR1 MGHDK, CDR2 SYGVNS. Trimming took 5 bases from V and 5 from J; bases not matched to a gene: 2. The DNA for the CDR3 is TGTGCCAGCAGTCCGGGGGGTGAGACCCAGTACTTC. Translating gives CASSPGGETQYF.

The rearrangement uses TRBV10-3 and TRBJ1-2; 7 nucleotides line up with TRBD1. Germline values: CDR1 ENHRY, CDR2 SYGVKD. The CDR3 is 14 amino acids. Trimming took 6 bases from V and 3 from J; bases not matched to a gene: 7. The CDR3 loop reads CAISTGAKYYGYTF. The CDR3 DNA reads as TGTGCCATCAGCACAGGGGCGAAATACTATGGCTACACCTTC.

The chain carries TRBV29-1 and TRBJ2-5; 11 nucleotides match TRBD1. The J call may be faulty, since TRBJ2-7 better matches the DNA end. Germline lookup yields CDR1 SQVTM and CDR2 ANQGSEA. This CDR3 region has 15 residues. This CDR3 reads CSVEVPGTGGYEQYF. DNA of the CDR3: TGCAGCGTTGAAGTCCCCGGGACAGGGGGCTACGAGCAGTACTTC.